A single TCR beta chain is shown here with its context. This record belongs to a study of shared clonotypes between healthy human individuals. Sequenced by immunoSEQ multiplex PCR; TCRdb stores in-frame clones only, minus some. The profile shows roughly 2.2 million clones, 85% to 95% of them singletons. The CDR3 length is 17 residues. Sequencing input: naive CD4+ T cells from PBMCs. Specified subset: CD45RA+ positively selected. The TCR was taken from a man younger than 30 in good health. Some clones in this sample may be carry-over from other donors' samples. The chain combines TRBV21-1 with TRBJ2-2. TRBV21-1 is assigned pseudogene status. Here the CDR3 reads CASSKETERTDTGELFF. CDR3 nucleotide sequence: TGTGCCAGCAGCAAAGAGACAGAGCGGACGGACACCGGGGAGCTGTTTTTT.